What follows describes a single T cell receptor (beta chain). Recruitment covered about 26 US areas and drew participants whose ages spanned about 18 to 95 years. Cohort placement rested on clinical history that participants reported themselves. This sample was taken from a study of blood T cell repertoires in COVID-19. Study as a whole: T cells, B-cell-depleted T cells, or PBMCs provided the cDNA or gDNA that served as material.

The V gene's germline CDR1 is SGHRS and CDR2 YFSETQ. V was shortened by 4 bases and J by 4 bases, with 14 bases between the two germline ends. This CDR3 is 14 amino acids long. Here immunoSEQ multiplex PCR was the method, and the copy in TCRdb shows in-frame clones only, minus some. The sample consists of roughly 230,000 clones, 85% of them appearing once. The receptor's source is a woman between 50 and 59 years old who had been exposed to COVID-19. The sequencing input was PBMCs or T cells enriched from blood (not recorded which). The chain links TRBV5-1 to TRBJ1-2; D gene uncertain. The CDR3 spells CASSPVRFGYGYTF. Here the CDR3 DNA reads TGCGCCAGCAGCCCGGTCCGATTTGGCTATGGCTACACCTTC.